This TCR beta chain was sequenced in a study of PD-1 blockade in classical Hodgkin lymphoma. As for time point: newly diagnosed, previously untreated cHL patient sample. Germline CDR1 is MNHEY and CDR2 is SVGAGI. The CDR3 is made up of 16 amino acids. Trimming removed 2 bases at V and 6 bases at J, with 17 bases between. Of note for this clone: Its antigen is as yet unknown.

Method: immunoSEQ multiplex PCR; TCRdb's copy keeps in-frame clones and lacks some. The sample holds roughly 70,000 clones, more than 85% seen once. Study-wide results and caveats: A reduction in baseline TCR diversity was reportedly seen in newly diagnosed patients relative to healthy donors.

This TCR was recovered from a human donor with classical Hodgkin lymphoma. The sequencing sample was made of peripheral blood mononuclear cells (PBMCs). The chain is built from TRBV6-5 and TRBJ2-1; maybe TRBD1 (5 bases). CDR3: CASSYDPRVFGNEQFF. The CDR3 DNA reads as TGTGCCAGCAGTTACGACCCCAGGGTTTTCGGCAATGAGCAGTTCTTC.